This entry is about one T cell receptor (beta chain). The sample originates from a study of blood T cell repertoires in COVID-19. Study details: Material from acute and convalescent COVID-19 was sourced from the United States, Italy and Spain.

The J segment lost 6 bases and the V segment lost 2 bases, leaving 6 bases of the junction unmatched. Germline V gives CDR1 MRHNA, CDR2 SNTAGT. The CDR3 length is 16 residues. In the source study's methods: Reference gene primer amplification in the assay estimated nucleated cell counts. The data were produced by immunoSEQ multiplex PCR, yet TCRdb's version contains in-frame clones alone and is incomplete. V, J and clone size are those of that table, while D and trimming were read from the DNA. The data show 240,000 or so clones, approximately 82% seen once. The V call is TRBV6-4, the J call TRBJ2-1; 11 bases are shared with TRBD1. The sequence was collected from a man aged 25 to 40 who had recovered from COVID-19. The specimen sequenced was peripheral blood. This CDR3 is CASSDTDRGLGNEQFF. In nucleotides, the CDR3 is TGTGCCAGCAGTGACACGGACAGGGGGCTTGGCAATGAGCAGTTCTTC.